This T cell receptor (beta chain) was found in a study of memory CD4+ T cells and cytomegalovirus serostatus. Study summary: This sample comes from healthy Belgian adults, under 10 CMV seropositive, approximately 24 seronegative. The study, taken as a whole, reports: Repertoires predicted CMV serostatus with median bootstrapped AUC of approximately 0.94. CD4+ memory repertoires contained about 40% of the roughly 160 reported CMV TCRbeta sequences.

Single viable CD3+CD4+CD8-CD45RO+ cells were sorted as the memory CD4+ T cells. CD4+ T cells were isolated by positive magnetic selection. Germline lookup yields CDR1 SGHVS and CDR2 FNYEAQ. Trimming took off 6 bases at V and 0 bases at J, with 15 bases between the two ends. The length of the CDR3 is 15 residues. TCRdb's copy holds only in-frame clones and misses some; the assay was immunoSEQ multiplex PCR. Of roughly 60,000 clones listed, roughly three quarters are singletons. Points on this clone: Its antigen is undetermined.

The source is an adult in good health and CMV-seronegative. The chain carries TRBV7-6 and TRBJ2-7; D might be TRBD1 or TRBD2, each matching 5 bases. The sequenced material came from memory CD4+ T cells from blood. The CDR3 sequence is CASSSIGGTSYEQYF. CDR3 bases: TGTGCCAGCAGTAGTATAGGTGGGACCTCCTACGAGCAGTACTTC.